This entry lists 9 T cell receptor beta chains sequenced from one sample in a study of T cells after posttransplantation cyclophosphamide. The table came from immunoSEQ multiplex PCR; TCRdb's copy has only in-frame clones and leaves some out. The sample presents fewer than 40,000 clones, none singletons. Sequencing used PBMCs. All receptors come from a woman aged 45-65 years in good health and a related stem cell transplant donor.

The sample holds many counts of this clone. The CDR3 nucleotides are TGTGCCAGCAGTTATTTCCCCCCCAGGGAAGCTTTCTTT. This translates into CASSYFPPREAFF. J is TRBJ1-1 and V is TRBV6-5, with D hard to call. V lost 3 bases to trimming and J lost 8 bases, with 13 bases between them. The CDR3 spans 13 residues. The germline CDR1 and CDR2 sequences are MNHEY and SVGAGI.

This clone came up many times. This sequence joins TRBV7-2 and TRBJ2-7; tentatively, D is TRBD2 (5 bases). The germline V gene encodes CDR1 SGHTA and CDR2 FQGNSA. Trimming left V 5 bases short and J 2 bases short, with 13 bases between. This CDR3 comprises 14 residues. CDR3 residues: CASSPFGVTYEQYF. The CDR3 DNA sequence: TGTGCCAGCAGCCCTTTCGGGGTAACCTACGAGCAGTACTTC.

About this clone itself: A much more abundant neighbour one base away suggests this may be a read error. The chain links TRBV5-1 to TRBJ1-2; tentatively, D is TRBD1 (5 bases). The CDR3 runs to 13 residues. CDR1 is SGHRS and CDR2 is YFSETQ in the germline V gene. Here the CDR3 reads CASSLVQGYGCTF. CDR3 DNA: TGCGCCAGCAGCTTGGTCCAGGGTTATGGCTGCACCTTC.

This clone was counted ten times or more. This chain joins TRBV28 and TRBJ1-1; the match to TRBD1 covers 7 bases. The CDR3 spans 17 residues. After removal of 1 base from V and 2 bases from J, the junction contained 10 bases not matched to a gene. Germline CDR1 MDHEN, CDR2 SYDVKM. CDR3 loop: CASSLLGSGTDNTEAFF. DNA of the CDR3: TGTGCCAGCAGTTTATTGGGGTCCGGGACAGACAACACTGAAGCTTTCTTT.

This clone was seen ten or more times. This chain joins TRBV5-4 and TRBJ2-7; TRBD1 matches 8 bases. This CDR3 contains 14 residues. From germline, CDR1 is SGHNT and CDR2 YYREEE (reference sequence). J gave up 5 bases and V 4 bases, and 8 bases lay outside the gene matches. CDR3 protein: CASSPRGPRDEQYF. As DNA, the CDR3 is TGTGCCAGCAGCCCCAGGGGGCCGAGGGACGAGCAGTACTTC.

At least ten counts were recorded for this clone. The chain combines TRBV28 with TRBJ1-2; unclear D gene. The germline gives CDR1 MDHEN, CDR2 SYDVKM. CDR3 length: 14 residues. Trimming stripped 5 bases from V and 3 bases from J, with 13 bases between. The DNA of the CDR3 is TGTGCCAGCAGTACCCTCCGACTACACTATGGCTACACCTTC. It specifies CASSTLRLHYGYTF.

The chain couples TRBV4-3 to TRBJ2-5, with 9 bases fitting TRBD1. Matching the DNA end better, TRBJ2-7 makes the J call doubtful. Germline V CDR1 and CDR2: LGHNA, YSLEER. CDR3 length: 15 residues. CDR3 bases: TGCGCCAGCAGTCCCGGACAGGGGATCTCCTACGAGCAGTACTTC. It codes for CASSPGQGISYEQYF.

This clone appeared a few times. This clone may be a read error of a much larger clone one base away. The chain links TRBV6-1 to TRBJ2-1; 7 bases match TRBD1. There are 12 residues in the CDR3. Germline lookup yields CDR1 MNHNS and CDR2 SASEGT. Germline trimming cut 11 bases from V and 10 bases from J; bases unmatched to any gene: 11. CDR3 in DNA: TGTGCCGTGGGGACAGCCCTCAACGAGCAGTTCTTC. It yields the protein CAVGTALNEQFF.

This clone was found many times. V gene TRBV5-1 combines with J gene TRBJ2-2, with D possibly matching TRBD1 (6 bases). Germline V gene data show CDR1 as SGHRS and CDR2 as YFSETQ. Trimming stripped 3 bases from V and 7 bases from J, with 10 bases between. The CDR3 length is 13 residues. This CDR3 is CASSSQGGGELFF. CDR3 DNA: TGCGCCAGCAGCTCACAGGGCGGCGGGGAGCTGTTTTTT.